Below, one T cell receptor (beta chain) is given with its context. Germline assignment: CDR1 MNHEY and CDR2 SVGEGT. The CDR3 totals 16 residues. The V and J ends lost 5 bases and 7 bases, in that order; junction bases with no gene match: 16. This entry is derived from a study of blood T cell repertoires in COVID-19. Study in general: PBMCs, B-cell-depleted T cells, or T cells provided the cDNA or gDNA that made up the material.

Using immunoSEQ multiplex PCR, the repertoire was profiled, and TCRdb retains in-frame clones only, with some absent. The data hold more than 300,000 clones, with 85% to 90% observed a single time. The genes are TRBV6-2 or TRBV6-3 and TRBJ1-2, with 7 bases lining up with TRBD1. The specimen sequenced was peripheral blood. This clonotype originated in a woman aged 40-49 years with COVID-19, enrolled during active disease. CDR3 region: CASSTGQFANRGGYTF. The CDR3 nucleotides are TGTGCCAGCAGTACGGGACAGTTCGCCAACCGCGGTGGCTACACCTTC.